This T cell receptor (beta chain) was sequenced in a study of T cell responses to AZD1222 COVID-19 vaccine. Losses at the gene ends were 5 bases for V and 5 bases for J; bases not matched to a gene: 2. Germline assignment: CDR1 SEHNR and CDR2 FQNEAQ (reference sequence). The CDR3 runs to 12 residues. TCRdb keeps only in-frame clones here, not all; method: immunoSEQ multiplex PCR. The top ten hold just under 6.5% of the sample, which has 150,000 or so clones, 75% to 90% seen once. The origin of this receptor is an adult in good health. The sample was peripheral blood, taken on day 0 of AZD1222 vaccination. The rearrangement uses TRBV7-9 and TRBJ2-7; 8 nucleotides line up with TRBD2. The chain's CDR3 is CASSQRGHEQYF. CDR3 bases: TGTGCCAGCAGCCAGCGGGGGCACGAGCAGTACTTC. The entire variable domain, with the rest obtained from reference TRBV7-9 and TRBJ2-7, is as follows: DTGVSQNPRHKITKRGQNVTFRCDPISEHNRLYWYRQTLGQGPEFLTYFQNEAQLEKSRLLSDRFSAERPKGSFSTLEIQRTEQGDSAMYLCASSQRGHEQYFGPGTRLTVT.